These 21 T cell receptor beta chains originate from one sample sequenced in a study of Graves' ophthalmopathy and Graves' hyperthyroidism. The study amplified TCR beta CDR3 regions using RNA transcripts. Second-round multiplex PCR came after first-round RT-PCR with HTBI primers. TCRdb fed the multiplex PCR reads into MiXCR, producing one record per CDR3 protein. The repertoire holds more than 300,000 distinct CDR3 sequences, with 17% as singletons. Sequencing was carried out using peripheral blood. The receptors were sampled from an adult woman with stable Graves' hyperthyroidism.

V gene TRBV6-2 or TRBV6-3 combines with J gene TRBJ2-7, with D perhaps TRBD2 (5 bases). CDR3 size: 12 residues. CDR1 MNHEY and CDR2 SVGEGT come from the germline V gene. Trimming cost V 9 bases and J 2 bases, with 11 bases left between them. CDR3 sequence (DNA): TGTGCCAGAGGACTGCTGCCCTACGAGCAGTACTTC. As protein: CARGLLPYEQYF.

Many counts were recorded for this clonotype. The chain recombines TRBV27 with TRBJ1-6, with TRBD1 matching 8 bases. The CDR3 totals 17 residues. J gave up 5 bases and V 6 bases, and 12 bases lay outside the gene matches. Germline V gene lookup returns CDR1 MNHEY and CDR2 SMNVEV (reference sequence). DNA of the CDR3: TGTGCCAGCAGCCGGGACAGGAGTGTGGTAAATAATTCACCCCTCCACTTT. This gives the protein CASSRDRSVVNNSPLHF.

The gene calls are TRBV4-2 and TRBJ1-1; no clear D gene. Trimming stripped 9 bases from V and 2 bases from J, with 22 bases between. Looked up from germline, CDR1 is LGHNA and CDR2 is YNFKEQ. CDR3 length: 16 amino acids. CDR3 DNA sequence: TGTGCCAGTAGCAAAGGTGCCAGGCTCACAAACACTGAAGCTTTCTTT. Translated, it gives CASSKGARLTNTEAFF.

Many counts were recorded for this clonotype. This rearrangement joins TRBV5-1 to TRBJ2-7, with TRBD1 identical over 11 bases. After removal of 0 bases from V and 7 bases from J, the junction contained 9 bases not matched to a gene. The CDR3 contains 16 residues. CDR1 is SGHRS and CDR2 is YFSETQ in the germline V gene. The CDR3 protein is CASSLGHRTGGEEQYF. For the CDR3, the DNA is TGCGCCAGCAGCTTGGGCCACCGGACAGGGGGCGAGGAGCAGTACTTC.

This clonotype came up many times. This CDR3 reads CASSPMTLNTGELFF. Here the CDR3 DNA reads TGTGCCAGCAGCCCCATGACTCTGAACACCGGGGAGCTGTTTTTT. The chain has TRBV7-9 and TRBJ2-2; D remains unclear. The V gene's germline CDR1 is SEHNR and CDR2 FQNEAQ (reference sequence). The CDR3 extends over 15 amino acids. V shed 5 bases and J shed 1 base, with 11 bases lying between them.

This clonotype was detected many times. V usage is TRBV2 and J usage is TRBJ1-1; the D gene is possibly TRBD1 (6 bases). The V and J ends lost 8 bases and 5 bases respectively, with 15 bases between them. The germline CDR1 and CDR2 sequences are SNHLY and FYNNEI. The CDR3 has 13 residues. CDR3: CASLGGGRTEAFF. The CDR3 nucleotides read TGTGCCAGCTTAGGGGGTGGCAGGACTGAAGCTTTCTTT. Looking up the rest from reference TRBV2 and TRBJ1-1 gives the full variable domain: EPEVTQTPSHQVTQMGQEVILRCVPISNHLYFYWYRQILGQKVEFLVSFYNNEISEKSEIFDDQFSVERPDGSNFTLKIRSTKLEDSAMYFCASLGGGRTEAFFGQGTRLTVV.

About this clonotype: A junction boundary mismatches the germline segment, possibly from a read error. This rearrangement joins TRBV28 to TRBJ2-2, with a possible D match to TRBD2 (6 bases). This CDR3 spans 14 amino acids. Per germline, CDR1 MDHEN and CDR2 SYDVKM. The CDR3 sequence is CASSSGQNTGGLFF. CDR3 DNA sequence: TGTGCCAGCAGTTCAGGGCAGAACACCGGGGGGCTGTTTTTT.

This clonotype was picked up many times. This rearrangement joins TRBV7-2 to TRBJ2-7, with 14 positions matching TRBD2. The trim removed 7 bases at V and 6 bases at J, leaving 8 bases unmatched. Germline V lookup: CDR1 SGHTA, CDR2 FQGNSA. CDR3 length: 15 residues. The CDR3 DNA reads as TGTGCCAGCACCCCCGGACTAGCGGGAGGTTCCGAGCAGTACTTC. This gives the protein CASTPGLAGGSEQYF.

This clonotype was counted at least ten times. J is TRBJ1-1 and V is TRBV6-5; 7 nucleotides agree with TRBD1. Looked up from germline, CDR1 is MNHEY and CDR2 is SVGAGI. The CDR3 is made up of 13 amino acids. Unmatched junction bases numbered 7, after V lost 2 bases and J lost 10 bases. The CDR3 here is CASSYGPGQSAFF. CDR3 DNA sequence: TGTGCCAGCAGTTACGGACCGGGACAGTCAGCTTTCTTT.

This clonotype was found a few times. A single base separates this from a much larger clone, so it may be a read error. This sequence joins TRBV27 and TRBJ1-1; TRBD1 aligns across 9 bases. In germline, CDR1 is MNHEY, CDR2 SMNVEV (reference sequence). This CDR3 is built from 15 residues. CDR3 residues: CASILRWDRDGKACF. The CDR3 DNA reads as TGTGCCAGCATTCTGCGCTGGGACAGGGACGGGAAAGCTTGCTTT.

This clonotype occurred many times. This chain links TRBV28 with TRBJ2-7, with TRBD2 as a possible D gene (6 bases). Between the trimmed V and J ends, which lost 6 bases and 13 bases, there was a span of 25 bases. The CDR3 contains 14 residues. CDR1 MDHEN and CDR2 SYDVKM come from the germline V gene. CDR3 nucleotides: TGTGCCAGCAGCCTGGCGGGGACCCTCTTGGCCCCATACTTC. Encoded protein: CASSLAGTLLAPYF.

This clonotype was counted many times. The CDR3, as DNA: TGTGCTAGTGGTAGGGGACAGACTCCGTCCTACGAGCAGTACTTC. It specifies CASGRGQTPSYEQYF. The V call is TRBV12-5, the J call TRBJ2-7; 7 nucleotides line up with TRBD1. The CDR3 sequence is 15 residues long. The germline V gene has CDR1 LGHNT and CDR2 FRNRAP. Trimming removed 5 bases from V and 1 base from J; junction bases left unmatched: 8.

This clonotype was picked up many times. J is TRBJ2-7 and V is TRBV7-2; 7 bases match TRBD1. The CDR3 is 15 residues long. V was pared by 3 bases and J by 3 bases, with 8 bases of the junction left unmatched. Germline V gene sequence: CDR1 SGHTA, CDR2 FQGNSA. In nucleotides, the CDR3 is TGTGCCAGCAGCTTGGGACAGCGAGGGGTCTACGAGCAGTACTTC. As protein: CASSLGQRGVYEQYF.

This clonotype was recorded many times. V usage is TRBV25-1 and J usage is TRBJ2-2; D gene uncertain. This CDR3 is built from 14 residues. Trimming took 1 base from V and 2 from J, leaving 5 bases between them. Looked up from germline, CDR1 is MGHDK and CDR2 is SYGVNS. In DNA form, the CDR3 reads TGTGCCAGCAGTGAATGGGTAAACACCGGGGAGCTGTTTTTT. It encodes CASSEWVNTGELFF.

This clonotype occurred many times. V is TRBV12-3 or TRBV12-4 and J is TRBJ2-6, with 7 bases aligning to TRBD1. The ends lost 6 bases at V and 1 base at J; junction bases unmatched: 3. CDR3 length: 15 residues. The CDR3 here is CASSPRGSGANVLTF. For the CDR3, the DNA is TGTGCCAGCAGCCCCAGGGGGTCTGGGGCCAACGTCCTGACTTTC.

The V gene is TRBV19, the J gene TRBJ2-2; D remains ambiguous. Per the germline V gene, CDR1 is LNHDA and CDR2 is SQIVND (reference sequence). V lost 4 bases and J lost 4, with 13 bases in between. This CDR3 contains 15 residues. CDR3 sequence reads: CASSRDIPSTGELFF. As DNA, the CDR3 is TGTGCCAGTAGTAGAGACATCCCTAGCACCGGGGAGCTGTTTTTT.

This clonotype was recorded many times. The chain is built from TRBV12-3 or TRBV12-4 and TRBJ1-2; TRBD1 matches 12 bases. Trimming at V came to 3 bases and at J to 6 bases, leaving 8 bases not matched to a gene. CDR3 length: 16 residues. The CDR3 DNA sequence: TGTGCCAGCAGTTTTGGGGACAGGGGGCCGGAGGATGGCTACACCTTC. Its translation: CASSFGDRGPEDGYTF.

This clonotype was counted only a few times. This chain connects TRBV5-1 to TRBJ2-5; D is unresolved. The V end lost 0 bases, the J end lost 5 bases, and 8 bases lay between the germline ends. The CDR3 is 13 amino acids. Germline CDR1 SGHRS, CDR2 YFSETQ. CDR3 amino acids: CASSLVGYETQYF. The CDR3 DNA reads TGCGCCAGCAGCTTGGTGGGCTACGAGACCCAGTACTTC.

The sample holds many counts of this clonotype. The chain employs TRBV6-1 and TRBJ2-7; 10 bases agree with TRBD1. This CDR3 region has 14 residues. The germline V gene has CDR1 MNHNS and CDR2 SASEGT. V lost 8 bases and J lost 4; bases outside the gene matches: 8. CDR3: CASRRDRGLYEQYF. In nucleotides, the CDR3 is TGTGCCAGCCGCAGGGACAGGGGACTATACGAGCAGTACTTC.

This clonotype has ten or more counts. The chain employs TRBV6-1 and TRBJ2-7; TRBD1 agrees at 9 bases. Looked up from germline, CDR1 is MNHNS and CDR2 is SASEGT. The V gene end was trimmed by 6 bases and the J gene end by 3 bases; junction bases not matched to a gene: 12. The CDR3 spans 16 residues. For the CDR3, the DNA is TGTGCCAGCAGACAGGGGGCGGGAGCGGGAAACTACGAGCAGTACTTC. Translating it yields CASRQGAGAGNYEQYF.

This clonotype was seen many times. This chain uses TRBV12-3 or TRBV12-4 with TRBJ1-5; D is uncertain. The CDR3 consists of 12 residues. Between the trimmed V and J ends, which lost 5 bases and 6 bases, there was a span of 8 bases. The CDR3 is CASSPSFQPQHF. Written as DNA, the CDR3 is TGTGCCAGCAGTCCCTCGTTTCAGCCCCAGCATTTT.